The clone carrying this T cell receptor beta chain was counted between two and nine times. Its antigen is still unknown. These data come from a study of T cells after yellow fever vaccination. Study results and caveats: The secondary response peaked faster, at day 5 versus 15, but was weaker. Within FACS-sorted repertoires, abundant clonotypes contaminating from the bulk population could be present. Only a minor proportion of clonotypes was detected across both CD4 and CD8 compartments.

It was through 5'RACE template switching that TCR cDNA was made, with a universal primer site and UMIs added. TCRdb used MiXCR to reprocess the 5' RACE reads, holding one entry per CDR3 protein. The sample holds 200,000 to 300,000 distinct CDR3 sequences; less than 7.5% are singletons and the top ten take about 1%. CDR3 length: 12 amino acids. V was pared by 7 bases and J by 2 bases, with 9 bases between. V is TRBV23-1 and J is TRBJ2-7; D not resolved. TRBV23-1 is recorded as an ORF, its role being uncertain. The origin of this receptor is a young man who received the YFV17D yellow fever vaccine. The source was CD4+ T cells sorted from PBMCs, collected on the day of the yellow fever booster vaccination. CDR3 nucleotides: TGCGCCAGCAAGGAGCGCGCCTACGAGCAGTACTTC. It specifies CASKERAYEQYF.